The clone carrying this TCR beta chain has at least ten counts. The antigen is unknown. This specimen comes from a study of regulatory T cells in long-lasting Graves disease. Study-wide points: Compared with new cases, persistent Graves' patients showed reduced TCR diversity.

Time point reported: newly diagnosed GD, antithyroid drugs for less than 3 months. Extracted RNA from PBMCs served as the source of the TCR library. J was trimmed by 5 bases and V by 2 bases; bases with no gene match: 4. The CDR3 consists of 15 residues. Germline lookup yields CDR1 MNHEY and CDR2 SMNVEV (reference sequence). CDR3 regions were amplified by Arm-PCR using iRepertoire HTBI primers to build TCR beta libraries. In the original analysis: Identified across the samples were 62 TRBV segments and over 11 TRBJ segments. MiXCR was run by TCRdb on the multiplex PCR reads, yielding one entry per CDR3 protein. None of the V and J calls come from the authors' own analysis; TCRdb made them. The sample holds about 300,000 distinct CDR3 sequences, approximately 20% seen once.

Sequencing was performed on peripheral blood mononuclear cells (PBMCs), taken at new diagnosis, from a patient treated with antithyroid drugs. V and J are TRBV27 and TRBJ1-5, with TRBD1 identical over 9 bases. The source of this sequence is a female donor with Graves disease. CDR3: CASSLRDRADQPQHF. CDR3 DNA: TGTGCCAGCAGTTTAAGGGACAGGGCGGATCAGCCCCAGCATTTT.